This entry concerns a single TCR beta chain. Its target is not known. Trimming removed 1 base at V and 6 bases at J, with 7 bases between. Germline CDR1 reads LNHNV; CDR2 reads YYDKDF (reference sequence). CDR3 length: 13 residues. The study ran its PCR with 60 Vbeta and 13 Jbeta primers. The table came from immunoSEQ multiplex PCR; TCRdb's copy has only in-frame clones and leaves some out. The sample has 200,000 or so clones; over 60% are singletons. These data originate in a study of cytomegalovirus exposure and HLA in healthy donors. Study in general: Within the Caucasian-associated ancestry cluster were around 81% of the roughly 400 genotyped donors. Overall study findings and caveats: Reportedly, HLA-A and HLA-B alleles of most subjects were accurately predicted from TCR beta.

Sequenced input: PBMCs. The chain recombines TRBV15 with TRBJ1-5; D call uncertain. The TCR sequence derives from a man between 18 and 29 years old in good health and CMV-seronegative. The CDR3 coding sequence is TGTGCCACCAGCAGAGCCTCAGGTCAGCCCCAGCATTTT. Its protein is CATSRASGQPQHF.